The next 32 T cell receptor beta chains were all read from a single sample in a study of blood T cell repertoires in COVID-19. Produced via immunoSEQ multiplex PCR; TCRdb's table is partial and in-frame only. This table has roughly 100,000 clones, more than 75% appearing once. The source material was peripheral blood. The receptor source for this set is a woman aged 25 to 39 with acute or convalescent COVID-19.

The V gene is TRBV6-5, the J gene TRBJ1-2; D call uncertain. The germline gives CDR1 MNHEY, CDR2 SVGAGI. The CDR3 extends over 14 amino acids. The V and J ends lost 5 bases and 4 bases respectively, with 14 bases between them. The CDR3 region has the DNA TGTGCCAGCAGTCCCGATACACATCCCTATGGCTACACCTTC. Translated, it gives CASSPDTHPYGYTF.

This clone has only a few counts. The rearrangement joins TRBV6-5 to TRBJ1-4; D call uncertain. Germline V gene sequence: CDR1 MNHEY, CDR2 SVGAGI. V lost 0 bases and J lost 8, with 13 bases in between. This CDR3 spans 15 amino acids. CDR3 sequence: CASSYSGVGGEKLFF. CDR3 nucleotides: TGTGCCAGCAGTTACTCTGGGGTCGGAGGGGAAAAACTGTTTTTT.

Here the CDR3 reads CSASRVQGAGTEAFF. CDR3 in DNA: TGCAGTGCTAGTCGCGTCCAGGGGGCTGGAACTGAAGCTTTCTTT. V and J are TRBV20-1 and TRBJ1-1, with TRBD1 matching over 8 bases. This CDR3 has 15 amino acids. The germline gives CDR1 DFQATT, CDR2 SNEGSKA (reference sequence). Germline trimming cut 3 bases from V and 5 bases from J; bases unmatched to any gene: 11.

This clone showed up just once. The CDR3 sequence: CASSLSGSDYGYTF. The CDR3 DNA reads TGCGCCAGCAGCTTATCAGGATCTGACTATGGCTACACCTTC. V gene TRBV5-1 combines with J gene TRBJ1-2; D unresolved. Deletions cut 2 bases from V and 3 bases from J, with 11 bases between. Germline values: CDR1 SGHRS, CDR2 YFSETQ. The CDR3 is 14 residues long.

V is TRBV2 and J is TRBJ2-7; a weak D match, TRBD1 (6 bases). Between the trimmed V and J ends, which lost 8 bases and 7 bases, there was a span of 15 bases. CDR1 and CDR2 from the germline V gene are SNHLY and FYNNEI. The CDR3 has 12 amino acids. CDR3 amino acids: CASRDRSWEQYF. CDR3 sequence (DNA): TGTGCCAGCCGCGACAGGTCCTGGGAGCAGTACTTC.

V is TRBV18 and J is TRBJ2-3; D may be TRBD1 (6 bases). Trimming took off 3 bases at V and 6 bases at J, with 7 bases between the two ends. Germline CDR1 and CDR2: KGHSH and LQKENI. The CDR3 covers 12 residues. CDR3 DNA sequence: TGTGCCAGCTCACCGAGGGGGGATACGCAGTATTTT. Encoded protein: CASSPRGDTQYF.

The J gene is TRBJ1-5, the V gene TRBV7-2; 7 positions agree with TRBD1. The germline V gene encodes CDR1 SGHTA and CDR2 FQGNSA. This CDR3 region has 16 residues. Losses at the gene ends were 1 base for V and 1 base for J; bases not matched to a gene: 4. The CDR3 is CASSLVGTVSNQPQHF. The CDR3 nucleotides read TGTGCCAGCAGCTTAGTGGGGACAGTGAGCAATCAGCCCCAGCATTTT.

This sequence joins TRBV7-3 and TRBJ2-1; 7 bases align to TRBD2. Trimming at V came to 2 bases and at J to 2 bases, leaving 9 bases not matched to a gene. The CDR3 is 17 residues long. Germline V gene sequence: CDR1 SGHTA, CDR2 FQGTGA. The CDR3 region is CASSLDGFGLAYNEQFF. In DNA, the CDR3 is TGTGCCAGCAGCTTAGATGGGTTTGGACTAGCCTACAATGAGCAGTTCTTC.

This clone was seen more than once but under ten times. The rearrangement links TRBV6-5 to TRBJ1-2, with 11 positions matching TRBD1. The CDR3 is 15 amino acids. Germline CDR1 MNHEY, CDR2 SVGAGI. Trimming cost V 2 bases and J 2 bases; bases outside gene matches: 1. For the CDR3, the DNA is TGTGCCAGCAGTTACGGACAGGGGGCGAACTATGGCTACACCTTC. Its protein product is CASSYGQGANYGYTF.

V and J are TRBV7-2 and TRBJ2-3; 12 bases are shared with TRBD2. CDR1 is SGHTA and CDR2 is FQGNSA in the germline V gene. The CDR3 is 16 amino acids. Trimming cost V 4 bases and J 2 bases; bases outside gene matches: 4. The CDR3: CASSSGLAGNTDTQYF. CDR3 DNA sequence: TGTGCCAGCAGCTCTGGACTAGCGGGGAACACAGATACGCAGTATTTT.

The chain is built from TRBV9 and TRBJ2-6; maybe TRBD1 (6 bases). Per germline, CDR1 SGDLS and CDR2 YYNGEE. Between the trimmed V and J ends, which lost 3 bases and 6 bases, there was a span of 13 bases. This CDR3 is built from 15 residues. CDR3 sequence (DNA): TGTGCCAGCAGCGCTCGGGACATTGAGGCCAACGTCCTGACTTTC. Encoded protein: CASSARDIEANVLTF.

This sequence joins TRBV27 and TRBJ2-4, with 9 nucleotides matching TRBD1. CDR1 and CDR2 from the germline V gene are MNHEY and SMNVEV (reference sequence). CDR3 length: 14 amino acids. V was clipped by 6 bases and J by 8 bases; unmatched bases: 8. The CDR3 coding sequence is TGTGCCAGCAGCCCGAAGAGACAGGGGGACATTCAGTACTTC. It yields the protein CASSPKRQGDIQYF.

The chain's CDR3 is CASSPQGNTEAFF. The CDR3 DNA is TGCGCCAGCAGCCCGCAGGGGAACACTGAAGCTTTCTTT. V and J are TRBV5-1 and TRBJ1-1; weak D call: TRBD1 (5 bases). From germline, CDR1 is SGHRS and CDR2 YFSETQ. The CDR3 covers 13 residues. The V end was cut by 4 bases, the J end by 1 base, with 8 bases between.

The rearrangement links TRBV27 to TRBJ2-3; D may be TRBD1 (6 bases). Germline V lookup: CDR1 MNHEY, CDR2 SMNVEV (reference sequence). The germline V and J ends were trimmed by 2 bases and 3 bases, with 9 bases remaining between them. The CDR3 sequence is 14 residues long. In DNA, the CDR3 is TGTGCCAGCAGTTTACCCACAGGGACAGATACGCAGTATTTT. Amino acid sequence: CASSLPTGTDTQYF.

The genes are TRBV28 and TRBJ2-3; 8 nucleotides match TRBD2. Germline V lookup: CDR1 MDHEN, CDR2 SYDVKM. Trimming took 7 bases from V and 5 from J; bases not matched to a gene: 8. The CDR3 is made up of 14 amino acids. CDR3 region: CASKSGGRGDTQYF. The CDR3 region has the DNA TGTGCCAGCAAAAGCGGGGGAAGAGGAGATACGCAGTATTTT.

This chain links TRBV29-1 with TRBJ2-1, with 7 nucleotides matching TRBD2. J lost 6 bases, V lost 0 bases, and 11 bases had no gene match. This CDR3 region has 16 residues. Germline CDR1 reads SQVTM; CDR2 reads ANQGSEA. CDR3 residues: CSVEERAGRGSNEQFF. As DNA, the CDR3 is TGCAGCGTTGAAGAGAGAGCGGGGAGAGGGAGCAATGAGCAGTTCTTC.

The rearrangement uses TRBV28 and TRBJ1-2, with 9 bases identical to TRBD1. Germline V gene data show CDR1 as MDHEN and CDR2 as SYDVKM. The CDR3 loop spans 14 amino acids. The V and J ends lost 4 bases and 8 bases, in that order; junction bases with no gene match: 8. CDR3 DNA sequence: TGTGCCAGCAGTTCGGGACAGGGAGTGATGGGCTACACCTTC. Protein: CASSSGQGVMGYTF.

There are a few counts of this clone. The CDR3 nucleotides are TGCGCCAGCCAGGAACAGGGCTCCTACAATGAGCAGTTCTTC. This codes for CASQEQGSYNEQFF. J is TRBJ2-1 and V is TRBV5-1; TRBD1 might be the D (6 bases). V gave up 7 bases and J gave up 0 bases, with 11 bases separating them. The germline V gene encodes CDR1 SGHRS and CDR2 YFSETQ. The CDR3 spans 14 residues.

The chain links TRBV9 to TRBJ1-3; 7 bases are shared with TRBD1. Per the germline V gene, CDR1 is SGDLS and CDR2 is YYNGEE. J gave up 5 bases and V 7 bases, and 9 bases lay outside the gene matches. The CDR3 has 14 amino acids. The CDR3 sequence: CASSQGGERNTIYF. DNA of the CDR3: TGTGCCAGCTCCCAGGGGGGAGAAAGAAACACCATATATTTT.

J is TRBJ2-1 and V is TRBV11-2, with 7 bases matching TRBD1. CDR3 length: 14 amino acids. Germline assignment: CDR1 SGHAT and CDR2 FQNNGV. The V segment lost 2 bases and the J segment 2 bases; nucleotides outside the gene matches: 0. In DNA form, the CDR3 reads TGTGCCAGCAGCTTAACAGGGGCCTACAATGAGCAGTTCTTC. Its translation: CASSLTGAYNEQFF.

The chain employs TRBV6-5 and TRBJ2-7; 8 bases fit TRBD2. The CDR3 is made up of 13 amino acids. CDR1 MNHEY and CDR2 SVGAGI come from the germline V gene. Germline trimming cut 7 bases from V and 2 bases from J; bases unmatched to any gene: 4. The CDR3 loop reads CASNSGGAYEQYF. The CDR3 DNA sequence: TGTGCCAGCAACTCCGGGGGGGCCTACGAGCAGTACTTC.

The CDR3 sequence: CASSLTDRGTAFF. The DNA of the CDR3 is TGTGCCAGCAGTCTAACGGACAGGGGTACAGCTTTCTTT. The rearrangement uses TRBV28 and TRBJ1-1, with 9 bases lining up with TRBD1. The trim removed 5 bases at V and 10 bases at J, leaving 8 bases unmatched. The CDR3 is 13 amino acids. The germline CDR1 and CDR2 sequences are MDHEN and SYDVKM.

The CDR3 region has the DNA TGTGCCAGCAGTGACACAGGAAACAATGAGCAGTTCTTC. Protein sequence: CASSDTGNNEQFF. The V and J genes are TRBV6-4 and TRBJ2-1; D is possibly TRBD1 (5 bases). In germline, CDR1 is MRHNA, CDR2 SNTAGT. The CDR3 totals 13 residues. Deletions cut 2 bases from V and 5 bases from J, with 7 bases between.

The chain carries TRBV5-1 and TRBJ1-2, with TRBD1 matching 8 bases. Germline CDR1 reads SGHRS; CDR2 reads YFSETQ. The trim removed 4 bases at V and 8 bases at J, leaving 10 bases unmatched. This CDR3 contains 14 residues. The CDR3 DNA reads TGCGCCAGCAGCCTTTTGACAGGGGAGGACGGCTACACCTTC. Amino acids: CASSLLTGEDGYTF. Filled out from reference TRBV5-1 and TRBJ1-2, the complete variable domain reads KAGVTQTPRYLIKTRGQQVTLSCSPISGHRSVSWYQQTPGQGLQFLFEYFSETQRNKGNFPGRFSGRQFSNSRSEMNVSTLELGDSALYLCASSLLTGEDGYTFGSGTRLTVV.

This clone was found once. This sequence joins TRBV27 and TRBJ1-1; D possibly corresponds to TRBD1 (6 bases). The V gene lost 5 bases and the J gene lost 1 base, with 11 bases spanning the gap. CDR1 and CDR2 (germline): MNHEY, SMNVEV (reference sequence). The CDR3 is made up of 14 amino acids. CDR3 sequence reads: CASSPLQGNTEAFF. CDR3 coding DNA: TGTGCCAGCAGTCCGTTACAGGGGAACACTGAAGCTTTCTTT.

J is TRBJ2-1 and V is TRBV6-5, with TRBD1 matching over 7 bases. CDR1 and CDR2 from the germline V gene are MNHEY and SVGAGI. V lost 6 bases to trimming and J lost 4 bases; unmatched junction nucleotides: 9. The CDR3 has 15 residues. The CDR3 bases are TGTGCCAGCAGGACTTTCGGGACAGCTTACAATGAGCAGTTCTTC. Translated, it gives CASRTFGTAYNEQFF.

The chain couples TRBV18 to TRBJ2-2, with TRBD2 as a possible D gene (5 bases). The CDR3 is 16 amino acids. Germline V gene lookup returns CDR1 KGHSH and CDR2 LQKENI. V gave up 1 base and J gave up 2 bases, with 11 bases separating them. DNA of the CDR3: TGTGCCAGCTCACCACTGTGGGGAGTAAACACCGGGGAGCTGTTTTTT. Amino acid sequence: CASSPLWGVNTGELFF.

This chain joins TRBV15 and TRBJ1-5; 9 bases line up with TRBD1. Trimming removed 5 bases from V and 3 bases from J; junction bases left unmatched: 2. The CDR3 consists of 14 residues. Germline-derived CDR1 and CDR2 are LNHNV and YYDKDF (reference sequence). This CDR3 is CATSRTGVNQPQHF. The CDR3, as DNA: TGTGCCACCAGCCGGACAGGGGTCAATCAGCCCCAGCATTTT. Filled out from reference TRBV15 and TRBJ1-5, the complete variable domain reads DAMVIQNPRYQVTQFGKPVTLSCSQTLNHNVMYWYQQKSSQAPKLLFHYYDKDFNNEADTPDNFQSRRPNTSFCFLDIRSPGLGDTAMYLCATSRTGVNQPQHFGDGTRLSIL.

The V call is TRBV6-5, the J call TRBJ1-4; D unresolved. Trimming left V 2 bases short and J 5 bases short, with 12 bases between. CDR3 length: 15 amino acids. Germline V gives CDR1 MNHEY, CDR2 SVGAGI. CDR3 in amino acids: CASSYMGSQNEKLFF. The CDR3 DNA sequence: TGTGCCAGCAGTTACATGGGGAGTCAGAATGAAAAACTGTTTTTT.

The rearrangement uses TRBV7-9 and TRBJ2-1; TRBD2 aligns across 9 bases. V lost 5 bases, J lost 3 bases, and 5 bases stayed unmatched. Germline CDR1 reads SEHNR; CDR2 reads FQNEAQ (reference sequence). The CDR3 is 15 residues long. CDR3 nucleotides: TGTGCCAGCAGCCTTAGCGGGAGAAACTACAATGAGCAGTTCTTC. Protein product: CASSLSGRNYNEQFF.

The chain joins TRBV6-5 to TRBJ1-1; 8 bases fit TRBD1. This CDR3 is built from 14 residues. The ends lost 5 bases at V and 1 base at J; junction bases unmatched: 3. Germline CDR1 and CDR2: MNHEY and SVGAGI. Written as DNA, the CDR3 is TGTGCCAGCAGTCCGGGACAGGAGAACACTGAAGCTTTCTTT. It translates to CASSPGQENTEAFF.

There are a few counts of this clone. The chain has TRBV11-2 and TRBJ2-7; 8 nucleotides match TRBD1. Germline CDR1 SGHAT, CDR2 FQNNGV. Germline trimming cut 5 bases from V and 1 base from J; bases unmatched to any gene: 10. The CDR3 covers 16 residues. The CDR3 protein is CASSPTPRTGSYEQYF. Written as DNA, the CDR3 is TGTGCCAGCAGCCCTACTCCCCGGACAGGGTCCTACGAGCAGTACTTC.